Listed below are T cell receptor beta chains from one sample, sequenced in a study of blood T cell repertoires in COVID-19. Clones were sequenced by immunoSEQ multiplex PCR, and TCRdb holds only the in-frame ones, with some missing. Counted here are 130,000 or so clones, 87% occurring once; the ten biggest clones make up 2% to 3%. The material sequenced was peripheral blood. The receptors shown here come from a man in his fifties with active COVID-19. CDR3s include the opening cysteine and the closing phenylalanine or tryptophan. The order of the fields is J gene, clone size, D gene, V gene, CDR3 DNA, CDR3 protein. A D gene is named only where the DNA matches it firmly. The listing skips clone size in some rows; elsewhere it reads once, few, many or a size class.

J: TRBJ2-3; size: NA; D: TRBD1; V: TRBV7-9; DNA: TGTGCCAGCAGCTCGCACAGGGGAATCACAGATACGCAGTATTTT; CDR3: CASSSHRGITDTQYF
J: TRBJ2-3; size: NA; D: NA; V: TRBV10-3; DNA: TGTGCCATCAGTGATGAGTTTACCTCTAGCACAGATACGCAGTATTTT; CDR3: CAISDEFTSSTDTQYF
J: TRBJ2-3; size: NA; D: NA; V: TRBV2; DNA: TGTGCCAGCAGTGAAAACAGCCAGTATTTT; CDR3: CASSENSQYF
J: TRBJ2-2; size: NA; D: TRBD1; V: TRBV18; DNA: TGTGCCAGCTCACTTGCCGGGACAGGGAACACCGGGGAGCTGTTTTTT; CDR3: CASSLAGTGNTGELFF
J: TRBJ2-3; size: NA; D: TRBD2; V: TRBV4-3; DNA: TGCGCCAGCAGCTCAGGACTAGCGGCTCTCACAGATACGCAGTATTTT; CDR3: CASSSGLAALTDTQYF
J: TRBJ2-7; size: once; D: NA; V: TRBV18; DNA: TGTGCCAGCTCACGGGAGGCCCTTGGCGAGCAGTACTTC; CDR3: CASSREALGEQYF
J: TRBJ2-7; size: NA; D: TRBD2; V: TRBV3-1/TRBV3-2; DNA: TGTGCCAGCAGCCAAGATATGAGCGGGGGTTCATACGAGCAGTACTTC; CDR3: CASSQDMSGGSYEQYF
J: TRBJ2-1; size: NA; D: NA; V: TRBV7-6; DNA: TGTGCCAGCAGCTCCGTATTTGACTCGTACAATGAGCAGTTCTTC; CDR3: CASSSVFDSYNEQFF
J: TRBJ1-4; size: NA; D: NA; V: TRBV29-1; DNA: TGCAGCGCCCGATCCGGATCGGGGAAACTGTTTTTT; CDR3: CSARSGSGKLFF
J: TRBJ2-7; size: NA; D: NA; V: TRBV2; DNA: TGTGCCACCAAACTCGGAGGGTTGAGCTCCTACGAGCAGTACTTC; CDR3: CATKLGGLSSYEQYF
J: TRBJ1-1; size: NA; D: NA; V: TRBV7-2; DNA: TGTGCCAGCAGCTTGTCAGGGAAGATGGGCACTGAAGCTTTCTTT; CDR3: CASSLSGKMGTEAFF
J: TRBJ1-2; size: NA; D: NA; V: TRBV6-5; DNA: TGTGCCAGCAGTCCGACCGAGGGTTTCTATGGCTACACCTTC; CDR3: CASSPTEGFYGYTF
J: TRBJ1-2; size: NA; D: NA; V: TRBV18; DNA: TGTGCCAGCTCCCTAGGGGTTGGCTATGGCTACACCTTC; CDR3: CASSLGVGYGYTF
J: TRBJ2-3; size: many; D: NA; V: TRBV4-1; DNA: TGCGCCAGCAGCCACCCAATGACAGATACGCAGTATTTT; CDR3: CASSHPMTDTQYF
J: TRBJ2-7; size: NA; D: NA; V: TRBV12-2; DNA: TGTGCAAGTCGCTTAGGTCCCAGATACGAGCAGTACTTC; CDR3: CASRLGPRYEQYF
J: TRBJ2-1; size: NA; D: NA; V: TRBV2; DNA: TGTGCCAGCAGTGAATTGGGGAGTTTCTCTTATCTTGAGCAGTTCTTC; CDR3: CASSELGSFSYLEQFF
J: TRBJ1-1; size: NA; D: NA; V: TRBV5-4; DNA: TGTGCCAGCAGCTTGTTAGACAAGAACACTGAAGCTTTCTTT; CDR3: CASSLLDKNTEAFF
J: TRBJ2-1; size: NA; D: TRBD2; V: TRBV30; DNA: TGTGCCTGGCAACGTTTGCGGGGGATACGTGAGCAGTTCTTC; CDR3: CAWQRLRGIREQFF
J: TRBJ2-5; size: NA; D: NA; V: TRBV11-3; DNA: TGTGCCAGCAGTTCGGAGAGTGGGACCCAGTACTTC; CDR3: CASSSESGTQYF
J: TRBJ1-5; size: NA; D: NA; V: TRBV10-3; DNA: TGTGCCATCAGTCCACAGGCTAGCAATCAGCCCCAGCATTTT; CDR3: CAISPQASNQPQHF
J: TRBJ2-7; size: once; D: NA; V: TRBV5-4; DNA: TGTGCCAGCAGCTTCAGTTCTCTATGGAGGGGGCGCGACGAGCAGTACTTC; CDR3: CASSFSSLWRGRDEQYF
J: TRBJ2-2; size: NA; D: TRBD2; V: TRBV18; DNA: TGTGCCAGCTCACCACGACCGGGACTAGCGGGGACCACAGGGACCGGGGAGCTGTTTTTT; CDR3: CASSPRPGLAGTTGTGELFF
J: TRBJ2-3; size: NA; D: TRBD2; V: TRBV4-1; DNA: TGCGCCAGCAGCCAAGTTATAGCGGGGTTCGATACGCAGTATTTT; CDR3: CASSQVIAGFDTQYF
J: TRBJ2-7; size: NA; D: NA; V: TRBV20-1; DNA: TGCAGTGGATGGCGGAACTACGAGCAGTACTTC; CDR3: CSGWRNYEQYF
J: TRBJ2-5; size: NA; D: TRBD2; V: TRBV4-1; DNA: TGCGCCAGCAGCCACCGTCAGGGACTAGCGGGGGGGCTCGAAGAAGAGACCCAGTACTTC; CDR3: CASSHRQGLAGGLEEETQYF
J: TRBJ1-4; size: NA; D: NA; V: TRBV7-9; DNA: TGTGCCAGCAGCTTGTCGACTAATAATGAAAAACTGTTTTTT; CDR3: CASSLSTNNEKLFF
J: TRBJ2-1; size: NA; D: TRBD2; V: TRBV9; DNA: TGTGCCAGCAGCGCATACTACTGGCGGGGGACCGACAATGAGCAGTTCTTC; CDR3: CASSAYYWRGTDNEQFF
J: TRBJ1-1; size: NA; D: NA; V: TRBV6-5; DNA: TGTGCCAGCAGTTACGTGGAGGGTTGGGAGGGCACTGAAGCTTTCTTT; CDR3: CASSYVEGWEGTEAFF
J: TRBJ1-1; size: NA; D: NA; V: TRBV18; DNA: TGTGCCAGCTCACCACCTCAGGGCCCAGAAGCTTTCTTT; CDR3: CASSPPQGPEAFF
J: TRBJ1-3; size: NA; D: NA; V: TRBV10-3; DNA: TGTGCCATCAGCTCCGACAGAGGCCGACGGAACACCATATATTTT; CDR3: CAISSDRGRRNTIYF
J: TRBJ1-4; size: NA; D: NA; V: TRBV5-3; DNA: TGTGCCAGAAGCTTGTGGAGAAGGACTAATGAAAAACTGTTTTTT; CDR3: CARSLWRRTNEKLFF
J: TRBJ2-2; size: NA; D: TRBD1; V: TRBV11-2; DNA: TGTGCCAGCAGCTCGGGTTACAGGGGCACCGGGGAGCTGTTTTTT; CDR3: CASSSGYRGTGELFF
J: TRBJ2-2; size: NA; D: TRBD1; V: TRBV7-2; DNA: TGTGCCAGCAGCGGACAGGGCACCGGGGAGCTGTTTTTT; CDR3: CASSGQGTGELFF
J: TRBJ1-1; size: NA; D: NA; V: TRBV3-1/TRBV3-2; DNA: TGTGCCAGCAGCCTTACAGGACTGAACACTGAAGCTTTCTTT; CDR3: CASSLTGLNTEAFF